Listed here are 13 T cell receptor beta chains from one sample, sequenced in a study of OX40 agonist ivuxolimab in advanced cancers. Libraries were prepared by immunoSEQ multiplex PCR; TCRdb keeps only in-frame clonotypes and omits some of them. The sample yields tens of thousands of clones, 83% seen once. The specimen comprised CD4+ or CD8+ T cells sorted from blood, sampled in a trial of the OX40 agonist ivuxolimab. The receptors come from an adult with an advanced solid tumor such as melanoma, head and neck, liver or kidney cancer.

The DNA for the CDR3 is TGTGCCAGCAGTCGGCGGGCAGAAATCTACAATGAGCAGTTCTTC. This encodes CASSRRAEIYNEQFF. The chain combines TRBV6-4 with TRBJ2-1; tentative D call: TRBD2 (5 bases). V was clipped by 5 bases and J by 3 bases, with 14 bases between them. The germline V gene has CDR1 MRHNA and CDR2 SNTAGT. The CDR3 spans 15 residues.

The V and J genes are TRBV21-1 and TRBJ1-1. TRBV21-1 is flagged as a pseudogene. The CDR3 has 15 amino acids. The CDR3 loop reads CASPAPGSMNTEAFF. In nucleotides, the CDR3 is TGTGCCAGCCCAGCCCCGGGGTCCATGAACACTGAAGCTTTCTTT.

The rearrangement joins TRBV7-9 to TRBJ1-2; TRBD1 aligns across 10 bases. Germline V CDR1 and CDR2: SEHNR, FQNEAQ (reference sequence). The CDR3 is 16 residues long. V dropped 3 bases and J dropped 8; count of bases not matched to a gene: 12. CDR3 DNA sequence: TGTGCCAGCAGCTTGGGGACAGGGGCGATCGTCGGGGGCTACACCTTC. Its translation is CASSLGTGAIVGGYTF.

This chain joins TRBV2 and TRBJ1-1; possible D gene TRBD1, 6 bases. The CDR3 has 15 residues. Germline loops: CDR1 SNHLY, CDR2 FYNNEI. Deletions cut 7 bases from V and 6 bases from J, with 21 bases between. In nucleotides, the CDR3 is TGTGCCAGCACCCCGAATTTGGGGGGCTGGGCTGAAGCTTTCTTT. Amino acids: CASTPNLGGWAEAFF.

This clone was detected only once. This chain connects TRBV28 to TRBJ1-6, with TRBD1 as a possible D gene (5 bases). Germline assignment: CDR1 MDHEN and CDR2 SYDVKM. The length of the CDR3 is 18 residues. V gave up 0 bases and J gave up 5 bases, with 17 bases separating them. The CDR3 is CASSLWSEGDGNNSPLHF. The CDR3 bases are TGTGCCAGCAGTTTATGGAGTGAAGGGGACGGGAATAATTCACCCCTCCACTTT.

The chain employs TRBV11-2 and TRBJ1-3; the D gene is possibly TRBD1 (5 bases). The CDR3 loop spans 13 amino acids. V was trimmed by 5 bases and J by 8 bases, leaving 13 bases between them. CDR1 and CDR2 (germline): SGHAT, FQNNGV. The CDR3 DNA sequence: TGTGCCAGCAGCCCGGGACGGGGTCACACCATATATTTT. As protein: CASSPGRGHTIYF.

The J gene is TRBJ1-2, the V gene TRBV9; the D is unclear. This CDR3 has 12 residues. Trimming took 6 bases from V and 6 from J, leaving 12 bases between them. CDR1 SGDLS and CDR2 YYNGEE come from the germline V gene. This CDR3 reads CASTRGGNGYTF. The CDR3, as DNA: TGTGCCAGCACCAGAGGAGGGAATGGCTACACCTTC.

The chain has TRBV27 and TRBJ1-2; tentative D call: TRBD1 (5 bases). In germline, CDR1 is MNHEY, CDR2 SMNVEV (reference sequence). This CDR3 comprises 15 residues. Trimming removed 6 bases from V and 2 bases from J, with 16 bases in between. CDR3 sequence (DNA): TGTGCCAGCAGCCCCAGAGCAGGGCCCAACTATGGCTACACCTTC. This codes for CASSPRAGPNYGYTF.

The chain employs TRBV10-3 and TRBJ2-3, with 8 bases aligning to TRBD2. Germline V CDR1 and CDR2: ENHRY, SYGVKD. V lost 6 bases to trimming and J lost 4 bases; unmatched junction nucleotides: 9. The CDR3 is made up of 15 amino acids. The CDR3 bases are TGTGCCATCAGCGTAAGCGGGGGAAGTGCAGATACGCAGTATTTT. It is translated as CAISVSGGSADTQYF.

The V gene is TRBV14, the J gene TRBJ1-4; 7 bases fit TRBD1. V lost 4 bases to trimming and J lost 6 bases; unmatched junction nucleotides: 11. The CDR3 is 16 residues long. The V gene's germline CDR1 is SGHDN and CDR2 FVKESK. The CDR3 spells CASSPGTAKGYEKLFF. The CDR3 bases are TGTGCCAGCAGCCCGGGGACAGCAAAGGGTTATGAAAAACTGTTTTTT.

V and J are TRBV9 and TRBJ1-6; 8 bases line up with TRBD1. This CDR3 is 15 amino acids long. V shed 3 bases and J 7 bases; nucleotides not matched to a gene: 6. Germline V CDR1 and CDR2: SGDLS, YYNGEE. CDR3 in amino acids: CASSEQGDGNSPLHF. The CDR3 DNA is TGTGCCAGCAGCGAACAGGGGGATGGAAATTCACCCCTCCACTTT.

The chain joins TRBV20-1 to TRBJ2-7; 7 positions agree with TRBD2. The V segment lost 6 bases and the J segment 7 bases; nucleotides outside the gene matches: 6. Germline loops: CDR1 DFQATT, CDR2 SNEGSKA (reference sequence). The CDR3 has 11 amino acids. The CDR3 protein is CSASGTREQYF. The CDR3 DNA is TGCAGTGCAAGCGGGACTCGAGAGCAGTACTTC.

The chain combines TRBV7-9 with TRBJ2-7; D gene unclear. This CDR3 comprises 14 residues. The V gene's germline CDR1 is SEHNR and CDR2 FQNEAQ (reference sequence). V dropped 1 base and J dropped 2 bases, with 9 bases sitting between them. The CDR3 reads CASSLGARTYEQYF. As DNA, the CDR3 is TGTGCCAGCAGCTTAGGCGCCAGGACCTACGAGCAGTACTTC. Filled out from reference TRBV7-9 and TRBJ2-7, the complete variable domain reads DTGVSQNPRHKITKRGQNVTFRCDPISEHNRLYWYRQTLGQGPEFLTYFQNEAQLEKSRLLSDRFSAERPKGSFSTLEIQRTEQGDSAMYLCASSLGARTYEQYFGPGTRLTVT.